This record looks at one T cell receptor beta chain sequence and its context. As yet, its antigen is unknown. These data come from a study of immune heterogeneity within non-small cell lung tumors. In a multiplex PCR, 32 V and 13 J primers amplified TCR beta CDR3. From the multiplex PCR reads, TCRdb called clonotypes with MiXCR, one entry per CDR3 protein. Here the sample spans approximately 19,000 distinct CDR3 sequences, around 27% being singletons. Per sample, 450 to 600 ng of bulk tumor genomic DNA was the template used. Several far-apart biopsies were taken per primary tumor during surgery. It was patients with untreated, newly diagnosed non-small cell lung cancer who underwent curative surgery. V lost 5 bases, J lost 4 bases, and 6 bases lay in between. The CDR3 covers 12 residues. Germline CDR1 and CDR2: LGHDT and YNNKEL (reference sequence). General study points: Different patients shared few of their high-frequency T-cell receptor beta clonotypes. Within each patient, tumor sites shared identical dominant CDR3 beta clonotypes and also held site-unique high-frequency clones.

Sequenced sample: lung tumor tissue. The chain has TRBV3-1 and TRBJ1-3, with unresolved D. The clonotype comes from a man in his forties with non-small cell lung cancer. CDR3 sequence (DNA): TGTGCCAGCAGCTCAGAGGGAAACACCATATATTTT. Its protein product is CASSSEGNTIYF.